This T cell receptor (beta chain) appears in the sequencing data of a study of cytomegalovirus exposure and HLA in healthy donors (dated by TCRdb to 2017 to 2019). About the full investigation: An earlier analysis of 587 of the donors reported around 280 Gb of sequence data and 100 million to 120 million unique TCR beta sequences obtained from about 179 million T cells. Among around 400 genotyped donors of the cohort, an average of around 240,000 unique TCR beta nucleotide sequences was sequenced per donor, of which about 19% were non-productive. Roughly 300 gigabases of sequencing data and tens of millions of unique TCR sequences were included in an early release covering over 600 HLA-typed donors. HLA typing covered class I and class II loci at four-digit resolution. To decide whether each TCR beta V gene segment behaved as functional or pseudogenic, an earlier analysis of fewer than 750 of the donors relied on high-throughput TCR beta sequencing. Every discovery cohort repertoire had been produced on one sequencing platform. A later analysis re-examined previously published TCR beta repertoires from 610 or so donors and added high-resolution HLA genotyping to investigate patterns of TCR occurrence. The number of typed donors differed by locus: roughly 629-640 for A, B, C, DRB1 and DQB1; 522 for DQA1; some 610 for DPA1; and some 430 for DPB1. The T cell repertoires of under 750 subjects were profiled by immunosequencing and related to cytomegalovirus serostatus. In addition to the first cohort of 650 to 750 subjects, a separate validation cohort of approximately 120 different subjects was used. Alongside the repertoire data, information on donor age, sex, ethnicity and CMV serostatus was compiled. Four to six DR-DQ haplotypes were handled as single units for association and clustering, since linkage in the cohort was strong. Genome-wide SNP genotypes for about 65% of the roughly 670 donors were used in a later genetic analysis, which treated that subset as a discovery cohort. The genetic ancestry cluster associated with self-reported Caucasian donors included around four fifths of the roughly 360 genotyped donors. The later analysis used no new phenotypic data to find candidate immune exposures, relying instead on TCR beta sequences and their occurrence across donors. The study combined high-throughput TCR immunosequencing, statistical association of individual TCRs with disease status, and machine learning to predict cytomegalovirus infection status. The study aimed to test whether cataloging public T cell receptors could reveal signatures of past pathogen exposure.

The CDR3 measures 14 amino acids from cysteine to phenylalanine. Kept here is only the CDR3 DNA, which spans 42 bases and is read in frame from base 1. V loses 10 bases of germline sequence and J loses 7 bases, and the interval between the two ends is 22 bases. CDR1 and CDR2, looked up from the germline V gene, are MNHNS and SASEGT. In total, roughly 710 healthy bone marrow donors made up the cohort. At the time of sampling, all cohort members were nominally healthy, though unrecorded immune exposures were likely present. The donor tested CMV seronegative and was one of the 352 seronegative cohort members. A peripheral blood sample was collected from each donor, and TCR beta sequencing was performed on peripheral blood mononuclear cells. Genomic DNA extraction from the blood cell samples was performed with the Qiagen DNeasy Blood Extraction Kit. This clone was detected a few times. Its antigen is unknown. It has no much larger one-base neighbor in the sample; base qualities were not kept.

What the authors observed across the whole study: In the study, 150 to 200 TCR beta chains were listed as associated with cytomegalovirus. The only immune exposure information available for the cohort was CMV serostatus. In vitro tests confirmed that a few of the cytomegalovirus-associated TCR beta chains recognize cytomegalovirus antigens. Specific HLA alleles were associated with over 15,000 TCR beta sequences at a false discovery rate of 0.05 in a later analysis. Compared with the roughly 700-donor mean, donors in an Asian-associated ancestry cluster had fewer N-insertions in productive TCRs, according to a later genetic analysis. In a later analysis, most CMV-associated TCR beta chains were found to appear HLA-restricted, with HLA associations seemingly driven largely by CMV exposure. HLA typing was unavailable for some donors at each locus, so association tests used only the typed subset. Most TCR sequences were observed very rarely across donors, whereas some public TCRs were present in many individuals. Sequencing depth was assumed to be roughly uniform across donors in the presence/absence analyses, though that assumption may not hold. Strong co-occurrence of HLA alleles, especially DR and DQ, made assigning TCR associations to individual alleles difficult. Cytomegalovirus status was reported to be diagnosed by the classifier with high specificity and sensitivity in both the original and validation cohorts. A cluster of highly shared sequence variants was judged likely to be a technical artifact of the sequencing pipeline. Only TCR beta chains were sequenced in this cohort, and the absence of alpha or paired-chain data limited detectable features. Several of the top co-occurrence clusters appeared to be linked to parvovirus B19, influenza, CMV and Epstein-Barr virus, according to a later analysis. Correlated functional status among segregating V segments might be attributable to linkage disequilibrium, but an unknown experimental factor could not be ruled out. A further reported finding was that TCR beta sequences accurately predicted the HLA-A and HLA-B alleles for most subjects in the first cohort. It was suggested by the authors that the approach could potentially be generalized to other disease states and immunological phenotypes. An earlier analysis of around 540 of the donors showed that most TCR beta V segments appeared in productive rearrangements either about 87% or about 30% of the time, which broadly matched IMGT annotations. The earlier analysis of around 600 of the donors excluded some 16 rarely observed V segments, including chromosome 9 orphons, because counts were too low. Some IMGT-functional V segments, including TRBV6-2 and TRBV6-3, could not be distinguished by the 87-base-pair reads and were therefore excluded. According to a later analysis, TCR association rates differed among HLA loci, with DRB1 alleles showing the most associated TCRs and HLA-C alleles showing the fewest. A later genetic analysis associated a missense DCLRE1C variant with V-gene and J-gene trimming of TCR beta chains, and an independent cohort replicated the association. Compared with equally common non-associated chains, HLA-associated TCR beta chains in a later analysis were more clonally expanded and had lower generation probabilities.

Library preparation was by the immunoSEQ multiplex PCR assay. The multiplex PCR relied on a mix of 60 forward primers for TCR Vbeta segments and 13 reverse primers for TCR Jbeta segments. Amplification of the CDR3 region of rearranged TCR beta genes was performed with a multiplex PCR assay on genomic DNA. The Illumina HiSeq System was used to sequence the amplified TCR beta libraries as 87-base-pair reads. Per the authors' processing: In a later analysis, around 80 million unique TCR beta chains were counted across the roughly 670 repertoires, and roughly 11 million of these chains were shared by at least two donors. Raw reads were error-corrected and collapsed into unique sequences with a nearest-neighbor algorithm that merged closely related sequences to remove PCR and sequencing errors. CDR3 sequences were aligned to IMGT reference sequences to assign V, D and J gene segments. For a sequence to be retained, a match of at least six nucleotides to both a V gene segment and a J gene segment was required. Rearrangements were called productive when the CDR3 lacked stop codons and stayed in frame with V and J; all others were non-productive. CDR3 was defined according to IMGT convention as the region running from the second conserved V-encoded cysteine to the conserved J-encoded phenylalanine. In an earlier analysis of approximately 590 of the donors, sequences lacking an unambiguous match to a single V gene segment were excluded. In an earlier analysis of a few hundred of the donors, V segments were called functional above 56.7% productive rearrangements and were called segregating when the between-donor standard deviation exceeded 5%. A statistical classification framework was built for diagnosing cytomegalovirus status from the catalog of TCR beta chain sequences. In a later analysis, TCR nucleotide sequences were compared against IMGT/GENE-DB human TR gene sequences so that V and J genes could be assigned. In a later analysis, CDR3 sequences and most-parsimonious VDJ recombination scenarios were assigned using the TCRdist pipeline. In a later analysis, each TCR beta chain was defined by its CDR3 amino acid sequence together with its V-gene family, and reads lacking a unique V-gene family were excluded. As a way to deal with suspected cross-contamination and a sequencing artifact, a later analysis dropped more than 500 nucleotide sequences that were highly shared and had low generation probability. In a later analysis, a clonal expansion index was calculated for each public chain from normalized within-repertoire ranks of inferred template counts. In a later analysis, generation probabilities were computed with a VDJ recombination model fitted to out-of-frame rearrangements, and the resulting probabilities were checked against IGoR. A later analysis scored TCR-TCR, TCR-HLA and TCR-CMV co-occurrence with hypergeometric tests, applying a repertoire-size bias correction to TCR pairs. In a later analysis, false discovery rates were estimated by permuting HLA or CMV assignments 20 times. In a later analysis, co-occurring TCRs were grouped using DBSCAN, and TCRdist sequence similarity was added for clustering within HLA-allele-positive subsets. Co-occurrence clustering excluded repertoires with fewer than 30,000 or more than 120,000 public chains, plus five with anomalous nucleotide sharing. The immuneACCESS repertoire file appears here via TCRdb, limited to in-frame rearrangements. These files lack a portion of the clones; in checked studies, under half of the deficit traces to unresolved V genes, and the cause of the others is not known. Clone size and the V and J calls come from that table; the DNA yielded D and trimming. The sample table shows around 100,000 clones, and over 70% are seen once. The leading ten clones occupy about 10% of the sample.

Input material: PBMCs. This clonotype originated in a man aged 50-59 years in good health and CMV-seronegative. The receptor chain draws on TRBV6-1 and TRBJ1-2, with no confidently assigned D gene. CDR3 loop: CATLSGYRGGGYTF. In nucleotide form, the sequence is TGTGCCACCCTATCTGGTTATCGAGGAGGTGGCTACACCTTC.